The 5 T cell receptor beta chains given below trace back to one sample, sequenced in a study of blood T cell repertoires in COVID-19. The assay was immunoSEQ multiplex PCR, and TCRdb's table has in-frame clones only and misses some. The sample holds about 260,000 clones, over 75% seen once. Sequencing was carried out using peripheral blood. These receptors originate from a human donor in a cohort sampled during active COVID-19.

The sample holds a few counts of this clone. The chain employs TRBV11-2 and TRBJ1-2, with 7 bases aligning to TRBD1. Germline CDR1 is SGHAT and CDR2 is FQNNGV. The CDR3 has 15 residues. With 1 base clipped from V and 4 bases from J, the junction kept 6 bases outside the gene matches. CDR3 in DNA: TGTGCCAGCAGCTTAGGACGGGACAGCATCTATGGCTACACCTTC. Residues: CASSLGRDSIYGYTF.

The gene calls are TRBV7-2 and TRBJ1-3; D not resolved. This CDR3 has 13 residues. Trimming took off 5 bases at V and 2 bases at J, with 7 bases between the two ends. Germline assignment: CDR1 SGHTA and CDR2 FQGNSA. CDR3 loop: CASSQSAGNTIYF. In DNA form, the CDR3 reads TGTGCCAGCAGCCAATCAGCTGGAAACACCATATATTTT.

The chain is built from TRBV3-1 (or the pseudogene TRBV3-2) and TRBJ1-2; D perhaps matches TRBD1 (5 bases). The CDR3 spans 16 residues. Germline V CDR1 and CDR2: LGHDT, YNNKEL (reference sequence). V was clipped by 0 bases and J by 3 bases, with 14 bases between them. This CDR3 is CASSQDSPQGDYGYTF. CDR3 DNA: TGTGCCAGCAGCCAAGATTCCCCTCAAGGGGACTATGGCTACACCTTC.

This clone was seen a handful of times. The chain recombines TRBV27 with TRBJ2-1, with 8 bases matching TRBD2. The V gene end was trimmed by 2 bases and the J gene end by 7 bases; junction bases not matched to a gene: 13. Germline loops: CDR1 MNHEY, CDR2 SMNVEV (reference sequence). The CDR3 is made up of 17 amino acids. CDR3 DNA: TGTGCCAGCAGTTTACGGTCTAGCGGGCGGGCGACGAATGAGCAGTTCTTC. Residues: CASSLRSSGRATNEQFF.

The rearrangement uses TRBV2 and TRBJ1-3, with D perhaps TRBD1 (6 bases). The germline V and J ends were trimmed by 11 bases and 2 bases, with 16 bases remaining between them. The CDR3 runs 14 residues. Germline V gives CDR1 SNHLY, CDR2 FYNNEI. The CDR3 region has the DNA TGTGCCGGTTCAGGGGTAAGAGCTGGAAACACCATATATTTT. Its translation: CAGSGVRAGNTIYF. Full variable domain (rest looked up from reference TRBV2 and TRBJ1-3): EPEVTQTPSHQVTQMGQEVILRCVPISNHLYFYWYRQILGQKVEFLVSFYNNEISEKSEIFDDQFSVERPDGSNFTLKIRSTKLEDSAMYFCAGSGVRAGNTIYFGEGSWLTVV.